The 20 T cell receptor beta chains reported below all come from one sample, sequenced in a study of CD8 T cells in Susac syndrome. RNA was extracted with the RNeasy kit, and a quantity of about 0.5 to 1 ug was reverse transcribed using random hexamers. TCRdb reprocessed the immunoSEQ multiplex PCR reads with MiXCR, giving one entry per CDR3 protein. The sample includes a few hundred thousand distinct CDR3 sequences, approximately 85% of them seen just once. The sample taken for sequencing was CD8+ T cells from PBMCs. Receptor source: a human donor with multiple sclerosis.

V is TRBV28 and J is TRBJ2-7; D possibly corresponds to TRBD2 (6 bases). The CDR3 is 16 amino acids. The germline V and J ends were trimmed by 6 bases and 2 bases, with 20 bases remaining between them. In germline, CDR1 is MDHEN, CDR2 SYDVKM. The DNA for the CDR3 is TGTGCCAGCAGCTCTCCCCGGACGGGGAGGACCTACGAGCAGTACTTC. Translation: CASSSPRTGRTYEQYF.

This chain joins TRBV15 and TRBJ2-3; D might be TRBD1 (5 bases). This CDR3 has 12 residues. CDR1 and CDR2 from the germline V gene are LNHNV and YYDKDF (reference sequence). Trimming left V 3 bases short and J 8 bases short, with 9 bases between. The CDR3, as DNA: TGTGCCACCAGCAGCGACCAGGGTACGCAGTATTTT. Protein sequence: CATSSDQGTQYF.

The chain uses TRBV20-1 and TRBJ2-7; D is possibly TRBD1 or TRBD2 (5 bases each). Germline CDR1 is DFQATT and CDR2 is SNEGSKA (reference sequence). This CDR3 region has 16 residues. Trimming shortened V by 2 bases and J by 5 bases, and 22 bases separated the two germline ends. CDR3: CSARFPPGTVYHEQYF. The CDR3 DNA reads as TGCAGTGCTAGATTTCCCCCAGGGACCGTTTACCACGAGCAGTACTTC.

This chain links TRBV3-1 with TRBJ2-3, with TRBD2 as a possible D gene (6 bases). The CDR3 contains 16 residues. V gave up 4 bases and J gave up 4 bases, with 18 bases separating them. Germline values: CDR1 LGHDT, CDR2 YNNKEL (reference sequence). CDR3 DNA sequence: TGTGCCAGCAGCCCAAACCGGGACTCCCTCCCAGATACGCAGTATTTT. Encoded protein: CASSPNRDSLPDTQYF.

This clonotype was seen a few times. The J gene is TRBJ2-7, the V gene TRBV10-3; 10 bases align to TRBD1. J gave up 4 bases and V 8 bases, and 8 bases lay outside the gene matches. CDR3 length equals 14 residues. Germline CDR1 reads ENHRY; CDR2 reads SYGVKD. Here the CDR3 reads CAIDPGQGLYEQYF. CDR3 coding DNA: TGTGCCATCGACCCGGGACAGGGGTTGTACGAGCAGTACTTC.

This chain connects TRBV4-1 to TRBJ1-1; D uncertain. In germline, CDR1 is MGHRA, CDR2 YSYEKL. V lost 1 base and J lost 3, with 9 bases in between. CDR3 length equals 14 residues. Here the CDR3 DNA reads TGCGCCAGCAGCCAAGGTGAGGGCGACACTGAAGCTTTCTTT. Its protein is CASSQGEGDTEAFF.

This clonotype was seen just once. J is TRBJ2-2 and V is TRBV12-3 or TRBV12-4; tentative D call: TRBD1 (5 bases). Trimming cost V 1 base and J 4 bases, with 13 bases left between them. The CDR3 has 16 amino acids. In DNA, the CDR3 is TGTGCCAGCAGTTTAGAGGAAGCAAGGGGCACCGGGGAGCTGTTTTTT. This codes for CASSLEEARGTGELFF.

The chain employs TRBV27 and TRBJ2-5, with D possibly matching TRBD2 (6 bases). The V gene's germline CDR1 is MNHEY and CDR2 SMNVEV (reference sequence). The CDR3 loop spans 16 amino acids. The V and J ends lost 2 bases and 0 bases respectively, with 13 bases between them. CDR3 amino acids: CASSLVAEVYQETQYF. CDR3 coding DNA: TGTGCCAGCAGTTTAGTAGCGGAGGTGTACCAAGAGACCCAGTACTTC.

The chain carries TRBV2 and TRBJ2-1; TRBD1 might be the D (5 bases). The CDR3 runs 14 residues. V was trimmed by 3 bases and J by 7 bases, leaving 13 bases between them. Per germline, CDR1 SNHLY and CDR2 FYNNEI. CDR3 amino acids: CASSDRQGVNEQFF. The DNA of the CDR3 is TGTGCCAGCAGTGATCGTCAGGGTGTAAATGAGCAGTTCTTC.

The rearrangement uses TRBV6-4 and TRBJ2-1, with D uncertain. Germline-derived CDR1 and CDR2 are MRHNA and SNTAGT. The CDR3 runs 13 residues. The V and J ends lost 3 bases and 5 bases respectively, with 8 bases between them. This chain's CDR3 is CASSEGFNNEQFF. The DNA of the CDR3 is TGTGCCAGCAGTGAAGGCTTTAACAATGAGCAGTTCTTC.

The J gene is TRBJ2-7, the V gene TRBV28; TRBD2 matches 7 bases. This CDR3 has 12 residues. Germline V CDR1 and CDR2: MDHEN, SYDVKM. The V gene end was trimmed by 6 bases and the J gene end by 3 bases; junction bases not matched to a gene: 2. The CDR3 DNA is TGTGCCAGCAGGCCGGGAGGCTACGAGCAGTACTTC. Translation gives CASRPGGYEQYF.

The CDR3 sequence is CASSFNPQTYEQYF. In DNA form, the CDR3 reads TGTGCCAGCAGTTTTAACCCGCAAACCTACGAGCAGTACTTC. This chain connects TRBV27 to TRBJ2-7, with D unresolved. V gave up 3 bases and J gave up 2 bases, with 11 bases separating them. The CDR3 loop spans 14 amino acids. CDR1 and CDR2 (germline): MNHEY, SMNVEV (reference sequence).

The chain is built from TRBV27 and TRBJ2-1; 8 bases map to TRBD1. The length of the CDR3 is 13 residues. V lost 6 bases, J lost 11 bases, and 9 bases stayed unmatched. In germline, CDR1 is MNHEY, CDR2 SMNVEV (reference sequence). CDR3 coding DNA: TGTGCCAGCAGCCAAGGGACAGGACTACAGCAGTTCTTC. Amino acids: CASSQGTGLQQFF.

V usage is TRBV11-1 and J usage is TRBJ2-1; 9 bases align to TRBD2. With 2 bases clipped from V and 7 bases from J, the junction kept 9 bases outside the gene matches. Germline V gives CDR1 SGHAT, CDR2 FQDESV (reference sequence). CDR3 length: 16 amino acids. CDR3 sequence (DNA): TGTGCCAGCAGCTTAAGGCGGGAGGGGGCCAGGAATGAGCAGTTCTTC. Translated, it gives CASSLRREGARNEQFF.

The J gene is TRBJ1-1, the V gene TRBV4-1; D is uncertain. The CDR3 contains 13 residues. CDR1 and CDR2 (germline): MGHRA, YSYEKL. The V and J ends lost 1 base and 6 bases respectively, with 9 bases between them. This chain's CDR3 is CASSQGVGPEAFF. For the CDR3, the DNA is TGCGCCAGCAGCCAAGGAGTCGGCCCTGAAGCTTTCTTT.

This chain joins TRBV19 and TRBJ2-2; either TRBD1 or TRBD2 may fit D (5 bases each). V was trimmed by 5 bases and J by 3 bases, leaving 10 bases between them. This CDR3 spans 14 amino acids. Looked up from germline, CDR1 is LNHDA and CDR2 is SQIVND (reference sequence). In DNA, the CDR3 is TGTGCCAGTAGTCGACTACAGGACACCGGGGAGCTGTTTTTT. It specifies CASSRLQDTGELFF.

This chain connects TRBV9 to TRBJ1-6; 8 bases fit TRBD1. V trimming: 3 bases; J trimming: 10 bases; junction bases outside the gene matches: 12. The CDR3 totals 16 residues. Germline V CDR1 and CDR2: SGDLS, YYNGEE. CDR3 sequence (DNA): TGTGCCAGCAGCGGATCGATCAGGGGGCAAGGATCACCCCTCCACTTT. As protein: CASSGSIRGQGSPLHF.

This chain connects TRBV7-3 to TRBJ2-2, with TRBD1 as a possible D gene (5 bases). The CDR3 contains 16 residues. V dropped 4 bases and J dropped 1 base, with 13 bases sitting between them. Per germline, CDR1 SGHTA and CDR2 FQGTGA. The CDR3 here is CASSSKDRKNTGELFF. CDR3 bases: TGTGCCAGCAGCTCGAAAGACAGAAAGAACACCGGGGAGCTGTTTTTT.

This chain uses TRBV2 with TRBJ1-2; D perhaps matches TRBD1 (6 bases). The CDR3 is made up of 14 amino acids. Trimming took 8 bases from V and 1 from J, leaving 14 bases between them. Looked up from germline, CDR1 is SNHLY and CDR2 is FYNNEI. The CDR3 coding sequence is TGTGCCAGCGAGGGGGGACATTTTAACTATGGCTACACCTTC. Protein product: CASEGGHFNYGYTF. The variable domain in full, with the rest retrieved from reference TRBV2 and TRBJ1-2, is EPEVTQTPSHQVTQMGQEVILRCVPISNHLYFYWYRQILGQKVEFLVSFYNNEISEKSEIFDDQFSVERPDGSNFTLKIRSTKLEDSAMYFCASEGGHFNYGYTFGSGTRLTVV.

The V and J genes are TRBV20-1 and TRBJ1-5; tentatively, D is TRBD1 (5 bases). V was pared by 7 bases and J by 6 bases, with 13 bases between. CDR1 and CDR2 (germline): DFQATT, SNEGSKA (reference sequence). This CDR3 is 12 amino acids long. The chain's CDR3 is CSVRRDFQPQHF. Here the CDR3 DNA reads TGCAGTGTCCGACGGGACTTTCAGCCCCAGCATTTT.